This TCR beta chain emerged from a study of cytomegalovirus exposure and HLA in healthy donors. Note on this clone: As yet, its antigen is unknown.

Study-wide results and caveats: The study recorded 150 to 200 TCR beta chains that were cytomegalovirus-associated. It was reported that the classifier diagnosed cytomegalovirus status with high specificity and sensitivity in both the original and validation cohorts. Testing in vitro showed a few CMV-associated chains specific for CMV antigens.

This CDR3 comprises 13 residues. CDR1 SGDLS and CDR2 YYNGEE come from the germline V gene. Trimming shortened V by 3 bases and J by 3 bases, and 8 bases separated the two germline ends. While the first cohort had 500 to 700 subjects, the donors belonged to the separate validation cohort of roughly 120 subjects. Profiled with immunoSEQ multiplex PCR; TCRdb holds only in-frame clones, not every one. This table has hundreds of thousands of clones, around 89% appearing once. The chain has TRBV9 and TRBJ2-3; D is uncertain. This TCR was sampled from a woman between 18 and 29 years old in good health and CMV-seronegative. The sequenced sample was PBMCs. As DNA, the CDR3 is TGTGCCAGCAGCGACTCATTTACAGATACGCAGTATTTT. Protein: CASSDSFTDTQYF.